This TCR beta chain was sequenced for a study of graft-versus-host responses after intestinal transplantation. Only in-frame clones appear in the TCRdb table, and some are missing; sequencing was by immunoSEQ multiplex PCR. Of tens of thousands of clones in the sample, about 94% are singletons; the top ten hold 0.65% to 0.95%. Trimming removed 2 bases from V and 3 bases from J, with 6 bases in between. Germline values: CDR1 SGHTA, CDR2 FQGTGA. The CDR3 covers 13 residues. The input for sequencing was PBMCs, taken 16 days after intestinal transplant. The V and J genes are TRBV7-3 and TRBJ2-3; D gene uncertain. The TCR was taken from a human patient who received an intestinal transplant, so some T cells may come from the graft donor. CDR3 amino acids: CASSLGPTDTQYF. The CDR3 region has the DNA TGTGCCAGCAGCTTAGGGCCTACAGATACGCAGTATTTT.